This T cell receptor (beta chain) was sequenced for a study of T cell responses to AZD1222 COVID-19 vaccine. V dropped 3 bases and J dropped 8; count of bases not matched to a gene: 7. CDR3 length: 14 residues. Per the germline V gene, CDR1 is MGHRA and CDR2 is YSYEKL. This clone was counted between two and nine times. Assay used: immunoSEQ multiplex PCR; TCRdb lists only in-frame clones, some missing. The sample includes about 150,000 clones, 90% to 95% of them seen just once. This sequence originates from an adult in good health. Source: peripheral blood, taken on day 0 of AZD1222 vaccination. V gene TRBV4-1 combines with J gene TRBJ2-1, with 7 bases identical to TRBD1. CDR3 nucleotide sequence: TGCGCCAGCAGCCAGCGCAGGGGGATCGATGAGCAGTTCTTC. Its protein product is CASSQRRGIDEQFF.